This paragraph covers one T cell receptor beta chain sequence. Per-sample PBMC isolation yielded at least 6.5 million cells. Primed by a sample-barcoded 5' primer and a J-beta primer mix, a second PCR proceeded for about 7 to 12 cycles. One entry per CDR3 protein, called by TCRdb with MiXCR from the 5' RACE reads. The table records under 950,000 distinct CDR3 sequences, about 20% of them present only once. The data belong to a study of blood T cells in healthy people across ages. The clonotype comes from a man in his sixties or seventies in good health. Sequenced material: blood.

CDR3 sequence: CSVEMSGAKGNTGELFF. CDR3 in DNA: TGCAGCGTTGAGATGTCGGGGGCCAAAGGGAACACCGGGGAGCTGTTTTTT. The V gene is TRBV29-1, the J gene TRBJ2-2, with D tentatively TRBD1 or TRBD2 (6 bases each). Germline V gives CDR1 SQVTM, CDR2 ANQGSEA. The CDR3 has 17 amino acids. The V end was cut by 3 bases, the J end by 1 base, with 18 bases between.